This T cell receptor beta chain comes out of a study of blood T cell repertoires in COVID-19. Study-level information: There were acute and convalescent COVID-19 samples, and they came from the United States, Italy and Spain. The cDNA or gDNA used as material had been derived from T cells, B-cell-depleted T cells, or PBMCs.

Per the original data handling: The assay estimated nucleated cells by amplifying reference gene primers. Measured with immunoSEQ multiplex PCR; TCRdb has only the in-frame clones, and not every one. D and trimming come from the DNA, and the V and J calls and clone size come from that table. The sample contains 200,000 to 300,000 clones, roughly 89% of which appear only once. The CDR3 is 15 residues long. V was clipped by 5 bases and J by 11 bases; unmatched bases: 9. In germline, CDR1 is SGHVS, CDR2 FQNEAQ. The sequencing input was peripheral blood. This sequence was found in a woman in her 40s who had recovered from COVID-19. V is TRBV7-8 and J is TRBJ1-6; TRBD1 aligns across 10 bases. The CDR3 DNA is TGTGCCAGCAGCACCTCGACAGGGGGCTCGACACCCCTCCACTTT. Translating gives CASSTSTGGSTPLHF.